The 14 T cell receptor beta chains below were found in one sample sequenced in a study of T cell repertoires in cytomegalovirus infection. Their target antigens are unknown. TCRdb reprocessed the reads with MiXCR, giving one entry per CDR3 protein. The table lists about half a million distinct CDR3 sequences, about 44% of them singletons. Specimen: cultured PBMCs, collected from culture after CMV antigen stimulation. These receptors all come from a human donor in good health (CMV status not recorded). Some clones in this sample may be carry-over from other donors' samples.

V and J are TRBV10-3 and TRBJ2-5, with D perhaps matching TRBD2 (5 bases). The germline CDR1 and CDR2 sequences are ENHRY and SYGVKD. This CDR3 comprises 13 residues. V was trimmed by 6 bases and J by 5 bases, leaving 13 bases between them. The CDR3 region is CAIRAGPGETQYF. DNA of the CDR3: TGTGCCATCAGGGCAGGCCCGGGGGAGACCCAGTACTTC.

V usage is TRBV4-3 and J usage is TRBJ2-2, with TRBD2 matching 12 bases. V dropped 4 bases and J dropped 7; count of bases not matched to a gene: 13. CDR1 and CDR2 from the germline V gene are LGHNA and YSLEER. The CDR3 runs 18 residues. CDR3 nucleotide sequence: TGCGCCAGCAGCCCCTACCCCTCTAGCGGGGGGGCGGACGGGGAGCTGTTTTTT. This gives the protein CASSPYPSSGGADGELFF.

The J gene is TRBJ2-5, the V gene TRBV27; a weak D match, TRBD2 (5 bases). The CDR3 is 15 residues long. The germline V gene encodes CDR1 MNHEY and CDR2 SMNVEV (reference sequence). Trimming took off 6 bases at V and 5 bases at J, with 19 bases between the two ends. The CDR3 sequence: CASRGYSRGEETQYF. Written as DNA, the CDR3 is TGTGCCAGCAGAGGGTACAGCCGGGGTGAGGAGACCCAGTACTTC.

The chain is built from TRBV11-2 and TRBJ2-5, with D perhaps TRBD2 (5 bases). This CDR3 spans 13 amino acids. The V gene lost 3 bases and the J gene lost 3 bases, with 8 bases spanning the gap. Germline CDR1 is SGHAT and CDR2 is FQNNGV. CDR3 DNA sequence: TGTGCCAGCAGCTTGACTACCGAAGAGACCCAGTACTTC. This translates into CASSLTTEETQYF.

This chain uses TRBV10-3 with TRBJ2-5; either TRBD1 or TRBD2 may fit D (5 bases each). Germline V gene sequence: CDR1 ENHRY, CDR2 SYGVKD. The CDR3 spans 13 residues. V shed 5 bases and J shed 2 bases, with 9 bases lying between them. CDR3 nucleotides: TGTGCCATCAGTCCGGGACGTCAAGAGACCCAGTACTTC. Translated: CAISPGRQETQYF.

The chain employs TRBV6-1 and TRBJ1-4; D not certain. Germline lookup yields CDR1 MNHNS and CDR2 SASEGT. Trimming cost V 5 bases and J 0 bases, with 10 bases left between them. The CDR3 has 15 amino acids. In DNA, the CDR3 is TGTGCCAGCAGTCATCCTCCAGCAACTAATGAAAAACTGTTTTTT. Protein: CASSHPPATNEKLFF.

The chain uses TRBV7-2 and TRBJ2-5, with 7 bases lining up with TRBD2. This CDR3 spans 15 amino acids. V shed 2 bases and J 2 bases; nucleotides not matched to a gene: 5. Germline values: CDR1 SGHTA, CDR2 FQGNSA. The CDR3 protein is CASSLTLAQQETQYF. DNA for the CDR3: TGTGCCAGCAGCTTAACACTAGCGCAACAAGAGACCCAGTACTTC.

The gene calls are TRBV27 and TRBJ2-1; 7 bases are shared with TRBD1. The CDR3 has 14 amino acids. J gave up 1 base and V 7 bases, and 4 bases lay outside the gene matches. CDR1 and CDR2 from the germline V gene are MNHEY and SMNVEV (reference sequence). The CDR3 loop reads CASIPGQSYNEQFF. In DNA form, the CDR3 reads TGTGCCAGCATCCCGGGACAGTCCTACAATGAGCAGTTCTTC.

The chain recombines TRBV27 with TRBJ2-7; a weak D match, TRBD2 (6 bases). The length of the CDR3 is 12 residues. V lost 3 bases and J lost 7, with 10 bases in between. Per the germline V gene, CDR1 is MNHEY and CDR2 is SMNVEV (reference sequence). The CDR3 here is CASSFSGEEQYF. CDR3 DNA sequence: TGTGCCAGCAGTTTCTCGGGAGAGGAGCAGTACTTC.

The chain employs TRBV29-1 and TRBJ2-5; D may be TRBD2 (6 bases). The CDR3 covers 12 residues. The germline gives CDR1 SQVTM, CDR2 ANQGSEA. With 5 bases removed from V and 3 bases from J, the gap between germline ends came to 10 bases. CDR3 in amino acids: CSVRRAEETQYF. CDR3 DNA sequence: TGCAGCGTTAGGAGGGCCGAAGAGACCCAGTACTTC.

This chain links TRBV7-6 with TRBJ1-2; TRBD1 is a possible D gene (5 bases). CDR3 length equals 16 residues. Germline CDR1 and CDR2: SGHVS and FNYEAQ. The V gene lost 4 bases and the J gene lost 6 bases, with 21 bases spanning the gap. The chain's CDR3 is CASSSGGGWAEDGYTF. CDR3 DNA: TGTGCCAGCAGCTCCGGGGGTGGGTGGGCAGAGGATGGCTACACCTTC.

The genes are TRBV6-6 and TRBJ1-4, with TRBD1 as a possible D gene (6 bases). V lost 8 bases and J 8 bases, leaving 12 bases between the germline ends. CDR3 length: 12 residues. Per germline, CDR1 MNHNY and CDR2 SVGAGI (reference sequence). This CDR3 reads CASGGAREKLFF. CDR3 sequence (DNA): TGTGCCAGCGGGGGGGCCAGGGAAAAACTGTTTTTT.

The V call is TRBV12-3 or TRBV12-4, the J call TRBJ2-3, with 10 bases aligning to TRBD2. CDR3 length: 19 amino acids. V trimming: 7 bases; J trimming: 3 bases; junction bases outside the gene matches: 19. The CDR3 is CASTHRRLAGVIPTDTQYF. The CDR3 DNA follows: TGTGCCAGCACTCACCGTAGGCTAGCGGGAGTTATACCGACAGATACGCAGTATTTT.

This clonotype was picked up many times. The J gene is TRBJ2-1, the V gene TRBV7-2; the match to TRBD2 covers 7 bases. The germline gives CDR1 SGHTA, CDR2 FQGNSA. This CDR3 spans 15 amino acids. V lost 4 bases to trimming and J lost 7 bases; unmatched junction nucleotides: 10. The CDR3: CASSYLAGLANEQFF. The CDR3 DNA is TGTGCCAGCAGCTACTTAGCGGGTCTAGCGAATGAGCAGTTCTTC.